This paragraph reports one T cell receptor (beta chain). The antigen remains unidentified. This entry is derived from a study of radiation and T cells in renal cell carcinoma. Study information: Nephrectomy followed 15 Gy stereotactic body radiation by 4 weeks.

General study results and limits: From baseline, blood top tumor clonotypes peaked at 2 weeks post-radiation.

Method: immunoSEQ multiplex PCR; TCRdb's copy keeps in-frame clones and lacks some. The table lists some 120,000 clones, 88% of them singletons. The V and J ends lost 5 bases and 4 bases respectively, with 11 bases between them. The CDR3 runs 13 residues. The V gene's germline CDR1 is MNHEY and CDR2 SVGAGI. Time point specified: blood 2 weeks post-SBRT. Treatment here: 15 Gy SBRT to primary tumor, nephrectomy 4 weeks later. Serial blood draws occurred at baseline and 2 and 4 weeks post-SBRT. The TCR was taken from a woman between 65 and 79 years old with renal cell carcinoma. The V and J genes are TRBV6-5 and TRBJ1-2; no firm D call. The sample was blood, taken from a patient whose treatment included radiotherapy and nephrectomy. CDR3 in amino acids: CASSEYVSYGYTF. The CDR3 nucleotides are TGTGCCAGCAGTGAATATGTTTCCTATGGCTACACCTTC.